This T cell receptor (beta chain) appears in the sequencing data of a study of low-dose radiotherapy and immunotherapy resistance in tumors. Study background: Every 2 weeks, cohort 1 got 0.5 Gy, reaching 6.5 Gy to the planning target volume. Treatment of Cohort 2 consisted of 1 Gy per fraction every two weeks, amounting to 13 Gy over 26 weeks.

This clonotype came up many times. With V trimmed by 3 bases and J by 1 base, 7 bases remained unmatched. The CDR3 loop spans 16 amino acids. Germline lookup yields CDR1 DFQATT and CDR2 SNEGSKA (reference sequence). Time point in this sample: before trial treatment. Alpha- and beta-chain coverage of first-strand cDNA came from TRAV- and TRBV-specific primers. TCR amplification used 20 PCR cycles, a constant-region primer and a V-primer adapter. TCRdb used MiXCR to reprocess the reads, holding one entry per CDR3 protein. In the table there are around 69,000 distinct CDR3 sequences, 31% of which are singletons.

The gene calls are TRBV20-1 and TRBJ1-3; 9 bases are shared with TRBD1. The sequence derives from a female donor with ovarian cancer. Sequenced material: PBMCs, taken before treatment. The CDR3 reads CSASRDRVQSGNTIYF. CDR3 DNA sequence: TGCAGTGCTAGTAGGGACAGGGTCCAATCTGGAAACACCATATATTTT.